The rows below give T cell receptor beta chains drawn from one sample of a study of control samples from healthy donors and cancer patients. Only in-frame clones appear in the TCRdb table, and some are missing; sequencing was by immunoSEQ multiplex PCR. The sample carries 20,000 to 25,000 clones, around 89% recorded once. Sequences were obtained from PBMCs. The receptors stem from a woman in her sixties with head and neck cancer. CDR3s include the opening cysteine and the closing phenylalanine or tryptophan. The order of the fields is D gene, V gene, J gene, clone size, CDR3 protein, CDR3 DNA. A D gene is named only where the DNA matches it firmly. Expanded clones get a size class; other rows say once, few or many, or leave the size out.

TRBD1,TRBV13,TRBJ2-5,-,CASSHLGQGSGETQYF,TGTGCCAGCAGCCATCTAGGACAGGGGTCCGGAGAGACCCAGTACTTC
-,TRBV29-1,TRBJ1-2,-,CSVVGLGDGYTF,TGCAGCGTTGTGGGATTGGGAGATGGCTACACCTTC
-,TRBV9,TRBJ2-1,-,CASSWGDGNEQFF,TGTGCCAGCAGCTGGGGTGACGGCAATGAGCAGTTCTTC
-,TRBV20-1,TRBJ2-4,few,CSATRNSIQYF,TGCAGTGCCACAAGGAATAGCATTCAGTACTTC
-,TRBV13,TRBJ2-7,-,CASSQYGTGRTYEQYF,TGTGCCAGCAGCCAGTACGGTACAGGGAGGACCTACGAGCAGTACTTC
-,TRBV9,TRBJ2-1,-,CASSAGGLSSYNEQFF,TGTGCCAGCAGCGCCGGAGGTCTTAGCTCCTACAATGAGCAGTTCTTC
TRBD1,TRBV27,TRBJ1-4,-,CASSYSQGPNEKLFF,TGTGCCAGCAGTTACTCACAGGGGCCAAATGAAAAACTGTTTTTT
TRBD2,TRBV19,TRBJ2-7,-,CASSPGLAGSYEQYF,TGTGCCAGTAGTCCGGGACTAGCGGGTTCCTACGAGCAGTACTTC
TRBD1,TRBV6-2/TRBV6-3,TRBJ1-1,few,CASSPGQGNEFAKAFF,TGTGCCAGCAGCCCGGGACAGGGAAATGAGTTTGCCAAAGCTTTCTTT
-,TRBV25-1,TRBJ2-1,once,CASSEWGQNASYNEQFF,TGTGCCAGCAGTGAATGGGGCCAGAACGCCTCCTACAATGAGCAGTTCTTC
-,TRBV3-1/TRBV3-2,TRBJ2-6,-,CASNLNRRRRGSGANVLTF,TGTGCCAGCAACCTAAACCGGCGGCGGCGGGGCTCTGGGGCCAACGTCCTGACTTTC
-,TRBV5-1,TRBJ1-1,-,CASSPARTMNTEAFF,TGCGCCAGCAGCCCGGCCCGGACCATGAACACTGAAGCTTTCTTT
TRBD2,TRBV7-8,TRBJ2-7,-,CASSLGEGQGEQYF,TGTGCCAGCAGCTTAGGGGAGGGGCAGGGTGAGCAGTACTTC
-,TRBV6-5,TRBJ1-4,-,CASRHTRGFNEKLFF,TGTGCCAGCAGACACACGAGGGGCTTTAATGAAAAACTGTTTTTT
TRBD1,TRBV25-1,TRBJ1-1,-,CASSGNRGQYTEAFF,TGTGCCAGCAGTGGAAACAGGGGTCAGTACACTGAAGCTTTCTTT
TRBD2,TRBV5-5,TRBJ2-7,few,CASRPRLAGGPYEQYF,TGTGCCAGCAGGCCCCGATTAGCGGGAGGGCCTTACGAGCAGTACTTC
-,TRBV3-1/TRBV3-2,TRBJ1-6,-,CASSRRSYNSPLHF,TGTGCCAGCAGCCGGAGGTCCTATAATTCACCCCTCCACTTT
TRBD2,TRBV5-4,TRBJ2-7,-,CASSIWLAGEGEQYF,TGTGCCAGCAGCATTTGGCTAGCGGGAGAAGGGGAGCAGTACTTC
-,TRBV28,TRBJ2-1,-,CASSPLLVGLSSYNEQFF,TGTGCCAGCAGTCCCCTCCTAGTAGGACTCAGCTCCTACAATGAGCAGTTCTTC
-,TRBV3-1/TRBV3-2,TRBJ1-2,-,CASSPDTYGYTF,TGTGCCAGCAGCCCTGACACGTATGGCTACACCTTC
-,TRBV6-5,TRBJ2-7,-,CASRRQWSSYEQYF,TGTGCCAGCAGGAGGCAGTGGAGCTCCTACGAGCAGTACTTC
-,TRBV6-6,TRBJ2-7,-,CASSSHLERGTEQYF,TGTGCCAGCAGTAGTCACTTGGAACGTGGTACCGAGCAGTACTTC
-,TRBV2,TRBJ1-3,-,CASSERTNGNTIYF,TGTGCCAGCAGTGAAAGGACCAATGGAAACACCATATATTTT
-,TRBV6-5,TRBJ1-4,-,CASNPGGTTNEKLFF,TGTGCCAGCAACCCGGGGGGGACAACTAATGAAAAACTGTTTTTT
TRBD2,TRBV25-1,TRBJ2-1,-,CAVGLAGVEKYNEQFF,TGTGCCGTGGGACTAGCGGGAGTCGAAAAGTACAATGAGCAGTTCTTC
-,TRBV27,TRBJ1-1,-,CATRTANTEAFF,TGTGCCACCCGGACTGCGAACACTGAAGCTTTCTTT
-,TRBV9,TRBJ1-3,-,CASSRGDGNTIYF,TGTGCCAGCTCACGAGGAGATGGAAACACCATATATTTT
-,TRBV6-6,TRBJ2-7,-,CASTGTQGGYEQYF,TGTGCCAGCACGGGTACCCAGGGGGGTTACGAGCAGTACTTC
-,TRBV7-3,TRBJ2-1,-,CASNAGGFTDEQFF,TGTGCCAGCAACGCAGGGGGGTTTACCGATGAGCAGTTCTTC
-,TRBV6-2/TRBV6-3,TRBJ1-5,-,CASSYSSTGNSNQPQHF,TGTGCCAGCAGTTACTCGAGCACCGGAAATAGCAATCAGCCCCAACATTTT
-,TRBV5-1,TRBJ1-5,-,CASSSGESNQPQHF,TGCGCCAGCAGCTCAGGGGAAAGCAATCAGCCCCAGCATTTT
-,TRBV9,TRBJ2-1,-,CASSPRGYEQFF,TGTGCCAGCAGCCCCCGTGGGTATGAGCAGTTCTTC
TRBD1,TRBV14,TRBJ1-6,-,CASSLIGRDRDNSPLHF,TGTGCCAGCAGCCTAATCGGCCGGGACAGGGACAACTCACCCCTCCACTTT
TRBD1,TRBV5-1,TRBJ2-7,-,CASSLMGQYYEQYF,TGCGCCAGCAGCTTGATGGGACAGTACTACGAGCAGTACTTC
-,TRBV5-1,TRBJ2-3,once,CASSLGQDTDTQYF,TGCGCCAGCAGCTTGGGACAGGACACAGATACGCAGTATTTT
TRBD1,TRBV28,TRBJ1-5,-,CASKKTGGRQPQHF,TGTGCCAGCAAGAAGACAGGGGGCCGTCAGCCCCAGCATTTT
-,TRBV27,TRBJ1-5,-,CASRPTGFYSNQPQHF,TGTGCCAGCAGGCCGACAGGATTTTATAGCAATCAGCCCCAGCATTTT
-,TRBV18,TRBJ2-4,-,CASSPVGGAKNIQYF,TGTGCCAGCTCACCGGTGGGGGGAGCCAAAAACATTCAGTACTTC
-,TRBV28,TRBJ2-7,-,CASTSVQGGAYEQYF,TGTGCCAGCACCTCTGTCCAGGGGGGGGCCTACGAGCAGTACTTC
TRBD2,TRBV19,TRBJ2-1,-,CASSTGTSGSVDEQFF,TGTGCCAGTAGTACCGGGACTAGCGGGAGTGTGGATGAGCAGTTCTTC
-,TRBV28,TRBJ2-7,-,CASSLPLQARSSYEQYF,TGTGCCAGCAGTTTACCCTTACAGGCCCGGAGCTCCTACGAGCAGTACTTC
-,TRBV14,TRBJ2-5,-,CASSQDWREETQYF,TGTGCCAGCAGCCAAGATTGGCGGGAAGAGACCCAGTACTTC
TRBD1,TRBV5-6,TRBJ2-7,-,CASSQDRDLYEQYF,TGTGCCAGCAGCCAGGACAGGGATCTCTACGAGCAGTACTTC
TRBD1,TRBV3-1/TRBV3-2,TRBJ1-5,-,CASSHHGRGQSNQPQHF,TGTGCCAGCAGCCACCACGGGCGGGGACAGAGCAATCAGCCCCAGCATTTT
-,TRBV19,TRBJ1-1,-,CASSTGPGRGTEAFF,TGTGCCAGTAGTACAGGACCTGGCCGAGGGACTGAAGCTTTCTTT
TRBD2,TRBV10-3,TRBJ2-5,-,CAISLKGLAGKETQYF,TGTGCCATCAGTCTTAAGGGACTAGCGGGGAAAGAGACCCAGTACTTC
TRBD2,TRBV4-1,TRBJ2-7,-,CASSPRLADLTTYEQYF,TGCGCCAGCAGCCCACGACTAGCGGATCTTACTACCTACGAGCAGTACTTC
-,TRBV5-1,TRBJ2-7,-,CASSSLVGTSYEQYF,TGCGCCAGCAGCTCCCTGGTGGGAACCTCCTACGAGCAGTACTTC
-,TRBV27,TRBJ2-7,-,CASSLSGQYYEQYF,TGTGCCAGCAGTTTATCCGGACAGTACTACGAGCAGTACTTC
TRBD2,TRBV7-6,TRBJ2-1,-,CASSLELAGGASYNEQFF,TGTGCCAGCAGCTTAGAACTAGCGGGAGGGGCGTCCTACAATGAGCAGTTCTTC
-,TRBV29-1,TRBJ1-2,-,CSVVGAGGYTF,TGCAGCGTTGTGGGGGCGGGTGGCTACACCTTC
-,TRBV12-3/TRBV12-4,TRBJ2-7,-,CASSWRGGYEQYF,TGTGCCAGCAGTTGGAGGGGCGGTTACGAGCAGTACTTC
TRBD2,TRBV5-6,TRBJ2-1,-,CASSPSGRVGEQFF,TGTGCCAGCAGTCCTAGCGGGAGGGTGGGTGAGCAGTTCTTC
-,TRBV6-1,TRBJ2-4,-,CASSEVKGSKNIQYF,TGTGCCAGCAGTGAAGTCAAAGGGTCCAAAAACATTCAGTACTTC
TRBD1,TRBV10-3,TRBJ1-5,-,CASRRGPNQPQHF,TGTGCCAGTCGCAGGGGGCCGAATCAGCCCCAGCATTTT
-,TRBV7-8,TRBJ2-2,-,CASSLVGAGELFF,TGTGCCAGCAGCTTAGTCGGGGCCGGGGAGCTGTTTTTT
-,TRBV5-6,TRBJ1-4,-,CASSWNNEKLFF,TGTGCCAGCAGCTGGAATAATGAAAAACTGTTTTTT